These 5 T cell receptor beta chains came from one sample sequenced in a study of CD8 T cells in ankylosing spondylitis. TCRdb fed the 5' RACE reads into MiXCR, producing one record per CDR3 protein. The data contain some 71,000 distinct CDR3 sequences, roughly 5.3% of them singletons. Sequencing input: blood, either unsorted or a sorted T cell fraction (not recorded which). The receptors were gathered from a male donor with ankylosing spondylitis or in good health (not recorded which).

J is TRBJ2-3 and V is TRBV2; 11 bases fit TRBD2. The CDR3 totals 16 residues. Germline CDR1 reads SNHLY; CDR2 reads FYNNEI. J was trimmed by 6 bases and V by 2 bases; bases with no gene match: 7. The CDR3 coding sequence is TGTGCCAGCAGTGAACGACTAGCGGGGAGGGGCGATACGCAGTATTTT. This codes for CASSERLAGRGDTQYF.

This clonotype has at least ten counts. The J gene is TRBJ1-1, the V gene TRBV6-4; D might be TRBD1 (6 bases). V lost 5 bases and J lost 1, with 11 bases in between. This CDR3 contains 14 residues. Germline-derived CDR1 and CDR2 are MRHNA and SNTAGT. CDR3 amino acids: CASSKRTANTEAFF. For the CDR3, the DNA is TGTGCCAGCAGTAAACGGACAGCGAACACTGAAGCTTTCTTT.

This clonotype occurred many times. The rearrangement uses TRBV19 and TRBJ1-1; 8 positions match TRBD1. Germline V CDR1 and CDR2: LNHDA, SQIVND (reference sequence). This CDR3 is 13 amino acids long. V lost 8 bases and J lost 4; bases outside the gene matches: 6. The CDR3: CASLRQGTTEAFF. The CDR3 nucleotides read TGTGCCAGTCTCAGACAGGGGACCACTGAAGCTTTCTTT.

This clonotype was seen many times. The rearrangement uses TRBV5-1 and TRBJ1-5, with D hard to call. V shed 0 bases and J shed 4 bases, with 11 bases lying between them. This CDR3 spans 15 amino acids. Germline V lookup: CDR1 SGHRS, CDR2 YFSETQ. The CDR3 coding sequence is TGCGCCAGCAGCTTGGAACAACACTCGAATCAGCCCCAGCATTTT. It specifies CASSLEQHSNQPQHF.

Many counts were recorded for this clonotype. V usage is TRBV12-5 and J usage is TRBJ2-3, with D hard to call. Trimming removed 4 bases from V and 3 bases from J, with 5 bases in between. CDR3 length: 12 amino acids. CDR1 and CDR2 from the germline V gene are LGHNT and FRNRAP. CDR3 in DNA: TGTGCTAGTGGTTCCAGAACAGATACGCAGTATTTT. Translation gives CASGSRTDTQYF.